The clone carrying this T cell receptor beta chain appeared a few times. No antigen is known for it. Germline V gene data show CDR1 as SQVTM and CDR2 as ANQGSEA. V was clipped by 4 bases and J by 7 bases, with 16 bases between them. This CDR3 comprises 14 residues. The sample is drawn from a study of response to subunit inactivated influenza vaccine. General study points: Authors suggested seasonal influenza vaccinations each recruit few new T cells.

TCRdb called the RT-PCR reads again in MiXCR, with one record for every CDR3 protein. Among around 190,000 distinct CDR3 sequences listed, approximately 15% were seen once. The receptor was isolated from a middle-aged man who received an inactivated influenza vaccine. The J gene is TRBJ1-4, the V gene TRBV29-1; tentative D call: TRBD1 (5 bases). The sample consisted of CD8+ T cells sorted from PBMCs, taken about 5 days after vaccination. CDR3: CSVGGGEYGEKLFF. CDR3 DNA sequence: TGCAGCGTTGGTGGGGGGGAGTATGGTGAAAAACTGTTTTTT.